The clone carrying this TCR beta chain came up a few times. Its antigen is currently unknown. This entry is derived from a study of CD8 T cells in ankylosing spondylitis. Quantitative 5'-RACE with molecular barcodes was used to make the TCR beta libraries. TCRdb passed the 5' RACE reads through MiXCR, listing each CDR3 protein once. The sample includes some 450,000 distinct CDR3 sequences, roughly 17% of them seen just once. Points from the study as a whole: Typical of ankylosing spondylitis blood, it appeared, was a TCR beta motif of several highly homologous variants. With a CD8+ phenotype, disease-linked clones were relatively rare in peripheral blood. Earlier work had already found some motif variants in reactive arthritis synovial fluid and blood. Significant enrichment of disease-linked clones was reported in matched ankylosing spondylitis synovial fluid.

The germline V gene encodes CDR1 DFQATT and CDR2 SNEGSKA (reference sequence). There are 15 residues in the CDR3. V was shortened by 6 bases and J by 5 bases, with 23 bases between the two germline ends. This chain connects TRBV20-1 to TRBJ2-7; possible D gene TRBD1, 5 bases. The sample consisted of blood, either unsorted or a sorted T cell fraction (not recorded which). This TCR was recovered from a male donor with ankylosing spondylitis. DNA of the CDR3: TGCAGTGCCGCCATCCAAGGACACTCCCTAGACGAGCAGTACTTC. This codes for CSAAIQGHSLDEQYF.